One and the same sample provided the 14 T cell receptor beta chains below, sequenced in a study of blood T cell repertoires in COVID-19. Some clones are missing from TCRdb's copy, which holds only in-frame ones; the method was immunoSEQ multiplex PCR. The repertoire consists of a few hundred thousand clones, with about nine tenths occurring once and the leading ten covering 6.2%. Sequencing was carried out using peripheral blood. All receptors derive from a man aged 60-69 years with acute or convalescent COVID-19.

This chain uses TRBV29-1 with TRBJ1-2; 8 positions match TRBD1. CDR1 SQVTM and CDR2 ANQGSEA come from the germline V gene. The CDR3 loop spans 16 amino acids. Trimming removed 1 base from V and 6 bases from J; junction bases left unmatched: 13. The CDR3 coding sequence is TGCAGCGTTGAAGGTCCAAACAGGGGGACTTTAGATGGCTACACCTTC. Encoded protein: CSVEGPNRGTLDGYTF.

This chain uses TRBV4-3 with TRBJ2-7, with 7 bases matching TRBD2. CDR3 length equals 14 residues. The V gene end was trimmed by 1 base and the J gene end by 3 bases; junction bases not matched to a gene: 3. Germline CDR1 reads LGHNA; CDR2 reads YSLEER. The DNA for the CDR3 is TGCGCCAGCAGCCAAGGACTAGCAGGCTACGAGCAGTACTTC. Translation: CASSQGLAGYEQYF.

CDR3 DNA: TGTGCCACCACCGTCGAGCAGTACTTC. It translates to CATTVEQYF. The V gene is TRBV15, the J gene TRBJ2-7; no clear D. Germline V gives CDR1 LNHNV, CDR2 YYDKDF (reference sequence). The CDR3 has 9 residues. Trimming pared 7 bases from V and 6 bases from J, leaving 4 bases between. The full variable domain, rest sourced from reference TRBV15 and TRBJ2-7, is DAMVIQNPRYQVTQFGKPVTLSCSQTLNHNVMYWYQQKSSQAPKLLFHYYDKDFNNEADTPDNFQSRRPNTSFCFLDIRSPGLGDTAMYLCATTVEQYFGPGTRLTVT.

The rearrangement uses TRBV7-9 and TRBJ1-4; TRBD1 matches at 7 bases. This CDR3 is 15 amino acids long. Germline lookup yields CDR1 SEHNR and CDR2 FQNEAQ (reference sequence). The V and J ends lost 7 bases and 8 bases, in that order; junction bases with no gene match: 13. CDR3 amino acids: CASTLSGDRVEKLFF. CDR3 DNA sequence: TGTGCCAGCACCCTATCCGGCGACAGGGTCGAAAAACTGTTTTTT.

The rearrangement uses TRBV4-2 and TRBJ2-7; 8 bases map to TRBD2. V was clipped by 4 bases and J by 2 bases; unmatched bases: 7. This CDR3 has 15 amino acids. CDR1 and CDR2 from the germline V gene are LGHNA and YNFKEQ. CDR3 in amino acids: CASSLSGGGPYEQYF. The CDR3 DNA reads TGTGCCAGCAGCCTATCCGGGGGGGGACCCTACGAGCAGTACTTC.

This rearrangement joins TRBV28 to TRBJ2-1; tentative D call: TRBD1 (6 bases). The CDR3 runs to 13 residues. Germline loops: CDR1 MDHEN, CDR2 SYDVKM. Trimming stripped 2 bases from V and 6 bases from J, with 8 bases between. In DNA, the CDR3 is TGTGCCAGCAGTTTAGTAGGGGGCAATGAGCAGTTCTTC. Its protein product is CASSLVGGNEQFF.

About this clone itself: A junction boundary mismatches the germline segment, possibly from a read error. The rearrangement joins TRBV10-1 to TRBJ1-4, with 7 bases fitting TRBD1. The CDR3 covers 15 residues. Per germline, CDR1 WNHNN and CDR2 SYGVQD (reference sequence). The CDR3 loop is CASSGQVRTVEKLSF. In DNA form, the CDR3 reads TGCGCCAGCAGCGGACAGGTAAGAACGGTGGAAAAACTGTCTTTT.

The rearrangement uses TRBV19 and TRBJ1-1; the match to TRBD1 covers 8 bases. The V gene end was trimmed by 7 bases and the J gene end by 5 bases; junction bases not matched to a gene: 9. This CDR3 contains 14 residues. In germline, CDR1 is LNHDA, CDR2 SQIVND (reference sequence). Here the CDR3 reads CASTWTGRETEAFF. CDR3 DNA: TGTGCCAGTACCTGGACAGGGAGAGAAACTGAAGCTTTCTTT. Drawing the rest from reference TRBV19 and TRBJ1-1, the complete variable domain is DGGITQSPKYLFRKEGQNVTLSCEQNLNHDAMYWYRQDPGQGLRLIYYSQIVNDFQKGDIAEGYSVSREKKESFPLTVTSAQKNPTAFYLCASTWTGRETEAFFGQGTRLTVV.

The CDR3 loop reads CASSYNGRGVSQPQHF. CDR3 DNA sequence: TGTGCCAGCAGTTACAACGGGAGGGGAGTAAGTCAGCCCCAGCATTTT. The rearrangement uses TRBV6-2 or TRBV6-3 and TRBJ1-5; D might be TRBD1 (5 bases). This CDR3 comprises 16 residues. V gave up 2 bases and J gave up 6 bases, with 17 bases separating them. Germline V gene data show CDR1 as MNHEY and CDR2 as SVGEGT.

The chain has TRBV28 and TRBJ1-1; 10 bases are a match to TRBD1. J gave up 11 bases and V 7 bases, and 10 bases lay outside the gene matches. CDR3 length: 13 amino acids. Germline lookup yields CDR1 MDHEN and CDR2 SYDVKM. The CDR3, as DNA: TGTGCCAGCACCTCTGGACAGGGGGGGGTCGCTTTCTTT. It yields the protein CASTSGQGGVAFF.

The rearrangement links TRBV6-7 to TRBJ2-6; TRBD1 might be the D (5 bases). TRBV6-7 has ORF status, its function being uncertain. The CDR3 sequence is 16 residues long. Trimming stripped 4 bases from V and 0 bases from J, with 10 bases between. In nucleotides, the CDR3 is TGTGCCAGCAGTTGGACCGACAGCTCTGGGGCCAACGTCCTGACTTTC. It is translated as CASSWTDSSGANVLTF.

This clone appeared once. The chain joins TRBV6-1 to TRBJ2-1; the D is unclear. V dropped 0 bases and J dropped 10 bases, with 16 bases sitting between them. Germline CDR1 is MNHNS and CDR2 is SASEGT. CDR3 size: 15 residues. The CDR3 bases are TGTGCCAGCAGTGAAGCGACACAAGCCATTGGGGAGCAGTTCTTC. This gives the protein CASSEATQAIGEQFF.

The chain carries TRBV5-4 and TRBJ1-3; D remains unclear. The CDR3 has 15 amino acids. From germline, CDR1 is SGHNT and CDR2 YYREEE (reference sequence). The V end lost 4 bases, the J end lost 5 bases, and 16 bases lay between the germline ends. The CDR3: CASSHTNGFRNTIYF. As DNA, the CDR3 is TGTGCCAGCAGCCATACTAACGGTTTTAGAAACACCATATATTTT.

The rearrangement joins TRBV28 to TRBJ1-5, with D maybe TRBD1 (6 bases). Germline CDR1 is MDHEN and CDR2 is SYDVKM. The V gene lost 5 bases and the J gene lost 1 base, with 15 bases spanning the gap. The CDR3 length is 16 residues. The CDR3 DNA sequence: TGTGCCAGCAGTAGGGGGGGGCGCGGGAGCAATCAGCCCCAGCATTTT. It yields the protein CASSRGGRGSNQPQHF.